The 6 T cell receptor beta chains listed next were all sequenced from one sample in a study of technical replicates of blood from several donors. Clones were sequenced by immunoSEQ multiplex PCR, and TCRdb holds only the in-frame ones, with some missing. The table shows roughly 71,000 clones, with roughly 92% occurring only once. The specimen was T cells isolated from PBMCs. The origin of the receptors is a human donor in good health.

V is TRBV11-3 and J is TRBJ1-1; 8 positions match TRBD1. Trimming cost V 4 bases and J 8 bases; bases outside gene matches: 3. CDR1 and CDR2 from the germline V gene are SGHNT and YENEEA. There are 12 residues in the CDR3. Here the CDR3 reads CASSYWTGEAFF. The CDR3, as DNA: TGTGCCAGCAGCTATTGGACAGGGGAAGCTTTCTTT.

The chain uses TRBV10-3 and TRBJ2-7; a weak D match, TRBD2 (5 bases). This CDR3 has 14 amino acids. V was trimmed by 2 bases and J by 2 bases, leaving 10 bases between them. Germline V gene data show CDR1 as ENHRY and CDR2 as SYGVKD. The CDR3: CAISEGRGTYEQYF. CDR3 in DNA: TGTGCCATCAGTGAGGGGAGAGGGACCTACGAGCAGTACTTC.

The genes are TRBV11-2 and TRBJ2-2, with D possibly matching TRBD2 (7 bases). Germline V gene lookup returns CDR1 SGHAT and CDR2 FQNNGV. The CDR3 length is 15 residues. Trimming pared 5 bases from V and 5 bases from J, leaving 15 bases between. The CDR3 protein is CASSPIGGRTGELFF. For the CDR3, the DNA is TGTGCCAGCAGCCCAATCGGGGGGCGGACCGGGGAGCTGTTTTTT.

The sample holds one count of this clone. CDR3 region: CASRPYTHSYNEQFF. CDR3 bases: TGTGCCAGCAGACCCTATACGCACTCCTACAATGAGCAGTTCTTC. This rearrangement joins TRBV6-1 to TRBJ2-1; D is ambiguous. The germline CDR1 and CDR2 sequences are MNHNS and SASEGT. This CDR3 has 15 residues. Deletions cut 6 bases from V and 0 bases from J, with 12 bases between.

Notes on this clone: A read error may account for a junction end that differs from germline. The chain uses TRBV2 and TRBJ1-1; D is ambiguous. The CDR3 has 15 residues. CDR1 SNHLY and CDR2 FYNNEI come from the germline V gene. The CDR3 spells CASSEDIGLNTEAFF. CDR3 bases: TGTGCCAGCAGCGAAGATATTGGGCTGAACACTGAAGCTTTCTTT.

V is TRBV25-1 and J is TRBJ1-2; D perhaps matches TRBD1 (6 bases). V was trimmed by 4 bases and J by 6 bases, leaving 12 bases between them. Per the germline V gene, CDR1 is MGHDK and CDR2 is SYGVNS. There are 13 residues in the CDR3. The DNA of the CDR3 is TGTGCCAGCAGTGCCACTACAGGGAATGGCTACACCTTC. It yields the protein CASSATTGNGYTF.